Listed here are 10 T cell receptor beta chains from one sample, sequenced in a study of T cells in Graves' hyperthyroidism and ophthalmopathy. RNA transcripts yielded amplified TCR beta CDR3 regions. With the HTBI primer set, the TCR CDR3 went through a first round of RT-PCR. Via MiXCR, TCRdb re-called the multiplex PCR reads, giving one row per CDR3 protein. The repertoire holds 220,000 or so distinct CDR3 sequences, roughly 17% seen once, with 28% in the top ten. Specimen: blood. The receptors originated from a woman aged 18-30 years with Graves' ophthalmopathy.

Many counts were recorded for this clonotype. The V call is TRBV4-1, the J call TRBJ2-7; 7 bases match TRBD2. Germline trimming cut 0 bases from V and 3 bases from J; bases unmatched to any gene: 8. This CDR3 has 16 residues. Germline CDR1 is MGHRA and CDR2 is YSYEKL. This CDR3 reads CASSQDGGLLIYEQYF. CDR3 nucleotides: TGCGCCAGCAGCCAAGATGGGGGACTACTTATCTACGAGCAGTACTTC.

The chain joins TRBV25-1 to TRBJ2-1, with D unclear. V gave up 3 bases and J gave up 10 bases, with 7 bases separating them. The CDR3 is 11 residues long. CDR1 and CDR2 from the germline V gene are MGHDK and SYGVNS. The CDR3 coding sequence is TGTGCCAGCAGTGATACGTCAGAGCAGTTCTTC. Its protein product is CASSDTSEQFF.

This clonotype was observed many times. The chain has TRBV28 and TRBJ1-2; perhaps TRBD1 as D (5 bases). V dropped 6 bases and J dropped 4 bases, with 15 bases sitting between them. The germline CDR1 and CDR2 sequences are MDHEN and SYDVKM. The CDR3 is made up of 14 amino acids. CDR3 nucleotide sequence: TGTGCCAGCAGCTACCTCAGGGCGGGCTATGGCTACACCTTC. Translated, it gives CASSYLRAGYGYTF.

The CDR3: CATSDPGLAGVDEQFF. CDR3 in DNA: TGTGCCACCAGTGACCCGGGACTAGCGGGAGTTGATGAGCAGTTCTTC. This sequence joins TRBV24-1 and TRBJ2-1, with 14 bases matching TRBD2. Germline CDR1 is KGHDR and CDR2 is SFDVKD. The CDR3 covers 16 residues. V gave up 4 bases and J gave up 8 bases; unmatched junction bases: 6.

This clonotype was picked up many times. V gene TRBV5-1 combines with J gene TRBJ2-2, with 7 bases fitting TRBD2. The germline CDR1 and CDR2 sequences are SGHRS and YFSETQ. With V trimmed by 1 base and J by 4 bases, 4 bases remained unmatched. The CDR3 length is 15 residues. As DNA, the CDR3 is TGCGCCAGCAGCTTGCGGGAGGTGGGCACCGGGGAGCTGTTTTTT. It encodes CASSLREVGTGELFF.

V is TRBV20-1 and J is TRBJ1-1; no firm D call. CDR3 length: 14 amino acids. Germline V gene lookup returns CDR1 DFQATT and CDR2 SNEGSKA (reference sequence). V dropped 0 bases and J dropped 2 bases, with 10 bases sitting between them. CDR3 in amino acids: CSARDAQTNTEAFF. CDR3 nucleotides: TGCAGTGCTAGAGATGCACAGACCAACACTGAAGCTTTCTTT.

This clonotype has a handful of counts. This rearrangement joins TRBV5-6 to TRBJ1-2, with a weak D call TRBD1 (5 bases). This CDR3 has 18 amino acids. Germline V gene data show CDR1 as SGHDT and CDR2 as YYEEEE. Trimming removed 6 bases at V and 5 bases at J, with 29 bases between. CDR3 in amino acids: CASIELGGSLFVRYGYTF. For the CDR3, the DNA is TGTGCCAGCATCGAATTGGGGGGGTCTTTATTCGTAAGGTATGGCTACACCTTC.

As regards this clonotype: This may be a read error, as it is one base from a much larger clone. The CDR3 nucleotides are TGTGCCAGCAGCTCACCCTTAGCGGGAGTATACAATGAGCAGTTCTTC. It encodes CASSSPLAGVYNEQFF. This chain connects TRBV5-8 to TRBJ2-1, with 9 bases identical to TRBD2. V was clipped by 3 bases and J by 4 bases; unmatched bases: 8. Germline loops: CDR1 SGHTS, CDR2 YDEGEE. This CDR3 contains 16 residues.

A note on this clonotype: A much larger clone differs from this one at a single base, so this may be a read error. This chain uses TRBV5-5 with TRBJ1-2, with D hard to call. CDR1 SGHKS and CDR2 YYEKEE come from the germline V gene (reference sequence). There are 14 residues in the CDR3. In nucleotides, the CDR3 is TGTGCCAACAGCTTGGAAGTTGTGAACTATGGCTACACCTTC. Its translation is CANSLEVVNYGYTF.

The chain joins TRBV2 to TRBJ2-1; 16 nucleotides agree with TRBD2. J was trimmed by 9 bases and V by 5 bases; bases with no gene match: 13. The V gene's germline CDR1 is SNHLY and CDR2 FYNNEI. The CDR3 contains 18 residues. The CDR3 loop is CASSTRLGLAGGPSEQFF. The CDR3 DNA reads TGTGCCAGCAGTACACGCCTGGGACTAGCGGGGGGGCCTAGTGAGCAGTTCTTC.